Presented here are 8 T cell receptor beta chains from one specimen sequenced in a study of T-cell reconstitution after alpha-beta-depleted transplantation in children. Unique molecular identifiers were incorporated when the TCRbeta library was constructed. TCRdb used MiXCR to reprocess the PCR reads, holding one entry per CDR3 protein. The sample lists approximately 98,000 distinct CDR3 sequences, about 6% occurring once. The material sequenced was PBMCs, mostly from graft donor cells, taken 360 days after TCRalphabeta/CD19-depleted stem cell transplant. These receptor sequences come from a male patient aged 2 to 9 who had a stem cell transplant for acute lymphoblastic leukemia, so the T cells may come from the graft donor.

This clonotype was recorded many times. V and J are TRBV9 and TRBJ2-6; D gene unclear. Trimming stripped 4 bases from V and 2 bases from J, with 7 bases between. CDR1 and CDR2 from the germline V gene are SGDLS and YYNGEE. CDR3 size: 14 residues. CDR3 sequence (DNA): TGTGCCAGCAGCTCTGGGACTGGGGCCAACGTCCTGACTTTC. Translating it yields CASSSGTGANVLTF.

The chain joins TRBV12-3 or TRBV12-4 to TRBJ1-1, with TRBD1 matching over 9 bases. The CDR3 covers 17 residues. Unmatched junction bases numbered 8, after V lost 3 bases and J lost 0 bases. Here the CDR3 reads CASSFKYRGHVNTEAFF. CDR3 bases: TGTGCCAGCAGTTTTAAGTACAGGGGGCATGTGAACACTGAAGCTTTCTTT.

The chain has TRBV5-6 and TRBJ2-7; TRBD2 might be the D (5 bases). The CDR3 has 14 amino acids. CDR1 SGHDT and CDR2 YYEEEE come from the germline V gene. V was cut by 0 bases and J by 3 bases, with 10 bases left in between. CDR3: CASSLDPGYYEQYF. DNA for the CDR3: TGTGCCAGCAGCTTGGATCCGGGATACTACGAGCAGTACTTC.

This clonotype turned up a few times. J is TRBJ1-5 and V is TRBV28; 8 bases match TRBD1. Trimming cost V 6 bases and J 5 bases; bases outside gene matches: 6. Germline V gene sequence: CDR1 MDHEN, CDR2 SYDVKM. CDR3 length: 14 amino acids. The CDR3 coding sequence is TGTGCCAGCAGGAGGACAGGGCTGTATCAGCCCCAGCATTTT. Translation: CASRRTGLYQPQHF.

This clonotype has a count of ten or more. The rearrangement uses TRBV4-1 and TRBJ1-1, with D maybe TRBD1 (5 bases). Germline V lookup: CDR1 MGHRA, CDR2 YSYEKL. The CDR3 is made up of 15 amino acids. V was shortened by 1 base and J by 7 bases, with 16 bases between the two germline ends. The CDR3 here is CASSQVDSIHGEAFF. As DNA, the CDR3 is TGCGCCAGCAGCCAAGTTGACAGCATCCACGGTGAAGCTTTCTTT.

This clonotype was seen ten or more times. The chain employs TRBV7-3 and TRBJ1-2; 10 nucleotides line up with TRBD1. CDR1 and CDR2 from the germline V gene are SGHTA and FQGTGA. After removal of 5 bases from V and 4 bases from J, the junction contained 10 bases not matched to a gene. The CDR3 runs 16 residues. The CDR3 here is CASSQRQGAESYGYTF. For the CDR3, the DNA is TGTGCCAGCAGCCAACGACAGGGGGCGGAAAGCTATGGCTACACCTTC.

The chain's CDR3 is CASSHLLADTQYF. The CDR3 region has the DNA TGCGCCAGCAGCCACCTACTAGCCGATACGCAGTATTTT. The chain links TRBV4-3 to TRBJ2-3; D may be TRBD2 (6 bases). The CDR3 covers 13 residues. V dropped 3 bases and J dropped 6 bases, with 10 bases sitting between them. CDR1 is LGHNA, CDR2 YSLEER, per germline.

The sample holds many counts of this clonotype. The chain combines TRBV29-1 with TRBJ2-7, with D perhaps assigned TRBD1 or TRBD2 (5 bases each). V was clipped by 3 bases and J by 2 bases, with 5 bases between them. Germline V gene sequence: CDR1 SQVTM, CDR2 ANQGSEA. CDR3 length: 11 residues. CDR3 sequence reads: CSVEGPYEQYF. CDR3 DNA sequence: TGCAGCGTTGAGGGACCCTACGAGCAGTACTTC.